These 23 T cell receptor beta chains share one sample of origin, sequenced in a study of CD8+ T cells in alopecia areata (dated by TCRdb to the late 2010s). Library preparation was by the immunoSEQ multiplex PCR assay. To provide template for TCR sequencing, every sample had RNA extracted and reverse transcribed into cDNA. TCRdb retrieved this table from immuneACCESS and kept in-frame rearrangements only. Not all clones are present; in checked studies, unresolved V genes account for under half, and no reason is known for the remainder. This sample contains approximately 300,000 clones, none of which is a singleton. In total, the top ten clones hold roughly 1.2% of the sample. Cells from pooled mouse cutaneous lymph nodes were stained for CD4, CD8alpha, NKG2D, NKG2ACE and other markers and then sorted on a BD Influx. Source material: CD4+ T cells sorted from a lymph node. The origin of the receptors is a C3H/HeJ mouse with alopecia areata. The MHC haplotype that this mouse strain carries is H2-k.

In its sample, this clone was seen many times. Gene and germline names: mouse. The read finishes 4 residues shy of the CDR3 end, and the germline J gene is used to complete it. This chain links TRBV13-1 with TRBJ1-2, with TRBD1 matching 7 bases. This CDR3 has 15 residues. Germline loops: CDR1 NSHNY, CDR2 SYGAGN. Losses at the gene ends were 1 base for V and 1 base for J; bases not matched to a gene: 4. CDR3 protein: CASSDPGQKNSDYTF. The sequenced part of the CDR3 DNA is TGTGCCAGCAGTGATCCGGGACAGAAAAACTCC.

This clone was observed a handful of times. Gene names follow the mouse nomenclature. The CDR3 end is not reached by the read, which stops 4 residues before it; the germline J gene fills it in. Additional DNA sequences in this sample encode the identical CDR3. This chain links TRBV19 with TRBJ2-3, with D perhaps TRBD2 (5 bases). Trimming removed 3 bases at V and 0 bases at J, with 11 bases between. The CDR3 is 15 amino acids. The V gene's germline CDR1 is FNHDT and CDR2 SITEND (reference sequence). The CDR3 DNA, read in part, is TGTGCCAGCAGTAGGCTGGGAGCCAGTGCAGAA. It yields the protein CASSRLGASAE. The whole CDR3 protein reads CASSRLGASAETLYF.

The sample holds many counts of this clone. The germline and genes are mouse ones. Sequencing ends 4 residues short of the CDR3 end; the germline J gene provides the rest. V and J are TRBV3 and TRBJ2-3; no definite D call. The germline CDR1 and CDR2 sequences are SNHLY and FYNGKV (reference sequence). The CDR3 sequence is 14 residues long. The germline V and J ends were trimmed by 1 base and 0 bases, with 5 bases remaining between them. The chain's CDR3 is CASSLVVSAETLYF. CDR3 DNA, as far as it was read: TGTGCCAGCAGCTTAGTAGTTAGTGCAGAA.

As regards this clone: The gene names here belong to mouse. The sequenced fragment ends 3 residues before the CDR3 boundary, so the rest is inferred from the germline J gene. This chain links TRBV1 with TRBJ1-6, with D possibly TRBD1 on 6 matching bases. TRBJ1-6 is an ORF, and what it does is uncertain. V was pared by 2 bases and J by 5 bases, with 10 bases between. The CDR3 length is 15 residues. Germline V gene lookup returns CDR1 NSQYPW and CDR2 LRSPGD (reference sequence). The CDR3 is CTCSARTADNSPLYF. Partial CDR3 DNA: TGCACCTGCAGTGCAAGGACAGCAGATAATTCGCCC.

About this clone itself: Here the gene names and germline are mouse. The CDR3 end falls 4 residues outside the read, so it is completed with the germline J gene. V usage is TRBV17 and J usage is TRBJ2-5; 9 nucleotides align to TRBD2. Germline V gene sequence: CDR1 MNHDT, CDR2 YYDKIL. The CDR3 has 16 amino acids. Trimming cost V 0 bases and J 3 bases; bases outside gene matches: 4. The sequenced part of the CDR3 DNA is TGTGCTAGCAGTAGAGATTCCTGGGGGGGTCAAGAC. Encoded protein: CASSRDSWGGQD. The whole CDR3 sequence is CASSRDSWGGQDTQYF.

In the case of this clone: The genes are named according to mouse. The CDR3 end falls 4 residues outside the read, so it is completed with the germline J gene. The chain links TRBV31 to TRBJ1-2, with 11 bases matching TRBD1. V shed 0 bases, J shed 3 bases, and the junction held 6 bases outside the gene matches. Germline V CDR1 and CDR2: GKSSPN, SITVG. The CDR3 spans 16 residues. CDR3 loop: CAWSLGTGGGDSDYTF. Partial CDR3 DNA: TGTGCCTGGAGTCTGGGGACAGGGGGAGGAGACTCC.

To note about this clone: Gene names are the mouse ones. Read coverage stops 4 residues before the CDR3 terminus; the germline J gene supplies the remainder. This chain joins TRBV13-3 and TRBJ2-7; 7 nucleotides agree with TRBD1. In germline, CDR1 is NNHDY, CDR2 SYVADS. With 4 bases clipped from V and 3 bases from J, the junction kept 7 bases outside the gene matches. The CDR3 is 14 amino acids. CDR3 DNA (partial): TGTGCCAGCAGTAGGGACAGAACAATCTAT. Its protein product is CASSRDRTIY. In full, the CDR3 reads CASSRDRTIYEQYF.

This clone was found many times. Gene names and germline refer to mouse. Within the sample, other DNA sequences also encode this same CDR3. CDR3 sequence reads: CAWSLQGAETLYF. The sequenced CDR3 bases are TGTGCCTGGAGTCTCCAGGGGGCAGAA. V and J are TRBV31 and TRBJ2-3; TRBD1 might be the D (6 bases). With the read ending 4 residues before the CDR3 end, the germline J gene is used to fill in that end. CDR1 is GKSSPN, CDR2 SITVG, per germline. The V and J ends lost 0 bases and 3 bases respectively, with 7 bases between them. The CDR3 sequence is 13 residues long.

A word on this clone: The gene names here belong to mouse. The read terminates 4 residues ahead of where the CDR3 ends, so the germline J gene completes it. The chain has TRBV12-1 and TRBJ2-3; tentative D call: TRBD2 (6 bases). Looked up from germline, CDR1 is SGHSN and CDR2 is HYEKVE. V gave up 8 bases and J gave up 0 bases, with 14 bases separating them. The CDR3 contains 14 residues. This CDR3 reads CATNRGTSAETLYF. Incomplete CDR3 DNA: TGTGCCACCAATCGGGGGACTAGTGCAGAA. The full variable domain, in which reference TRBV12-1 and TRBJ2-3 provide the parts outside the CDR3, is DSGVVQSPRHIIKEKGGRSVLTCIPISGHSNVVWYQQTLGKELKFLIQHYEKVERDKGFLPSRFSVQQFDDYHSEMNMSALELEDSAMYFCATNRGTSAETLYFGSGTRLTVL.

In its sample, this clone was seen many times. All gene names here are mouse names. The read is 4 residues too short to cover the CDR3 end, so that end is filled in from the germline J gene. The rearrangement links TRBV19 to TRBJ2-1; D unresolved. Germline V gene data show CDR1 as FNHDT and CDR2 as SITEND (reference sequence). The CDR3 is 12 amino acids. V was cut by 4 bases and J by 3 bases, with 5 bases left in between. The CDR3 sequence: CASSPVYAEQFF. The CDR3 bases that were read are TGTGCCAGCAGTCCAGTCTATGCT. The full variable domain, in which reference TRBV19 and TRBJ2-1 provide the parts outside the CDR3, is GGIITQTPKFLIGQEGQKLTLKCQQNFNHDTMYWYRQDSGKGLRLIYYSITENDLQKGDLSEGYDASREKKSSFSLTVTSAQKNEMAVFLCASSPVYAEQFFGPGTRLTVL.

A few counts support this clone. Mouse gene names apply. The CDR3 end is not reached by the read, which stops 4 residues before it; the germline J gene fills it in. The chain is built from TRBV5 and TRBJ1-2, with 10 bases matching TRBD1. Germline V gene lookup returns CDR1 LGHNA and CDR2 YNLKQL (reference sequence). The CDR3 loop spans 15 amino acids. V shed 2 bases and J 3 bases; nucleotides not matched to a gene: 3. The DNA read from the CDR3 is TGTGCCAGCAGCCAAACGACAGGGGGCGACTCC. This translates into CASSQTTGGDS. The whole CDR3 sequence is CASSQTTGGDSDYTF.

In this sample, this clone turned up a few times. The germline and genes are mouse ones. The read ends 4 residues early relative to the CDR3; the germline J gene fills the gap. This sequence joins TRBV5 and TRBJ2-1; no definite D call. Germline CDR1 is LGHNA and CDR2 is YNLKQL (reference sequence). The V and J ends lost 0 bases and 0 bases respectively, with 6 bases between them. This CDR3 spans 15 amino acids. The CDR3 protein is CASSQDWYNYAEQFF. The CDR3 DNA, read in part, is TGTGCCAGCAGCCAAGACTGGTATAACTATGCT.

This clone was detected only a few times. Mouse germline and gene names are used. The read finishes 4 residues shy of the CDR3 end, and the germline J gene is used to complete it. The J gene is TRBJ1-2, the V gene TRBV19; tentative D call: TRBD1 (5 bases). CDR3 length: 13 amino acids. Germline V gene data show CDR1 as FNHDT and CDR2 as SITEND (reference sequence). Trimming left V 1 base short and J 3 bases short, with 7 bases between. CDR3 DNA (partial): TGTGCCAGCAGTATATCAGGGCACTCC. Protein product: CASSISGHS. The CDR3 reads in full as CASSISGHSDYTF.

Regarding this clone: Gene names and germline match the mouse. The read ends 4 residues early relative to the CDR3; the germline J gene fills the gap. V is TRBV14 and J is TRBJ2-7, with 7 bases that match TRBD1. CDR3 length: 13 residues. Germline V gives CDR1 SGHDT, CDR2 FRDEAV. After removal of 4 bases from V and 3 bases from J, the junction contained 4 bases not matched to a gene. This CDR3 reads CASSVTGIYEQYF. CDR3 bases read: TGTGCCAGCAGTGTGACAGGGATCTAT.

A word on this clone: The genes are named according to mouse. Coverage ceases 4 residues before the CDR3 finishes, and the germline J gene fills in the end. The chain links TRBV5 to TRBJ1-2; D is undetermined. The V end was cut by 0 bases, the J end by 1 base, with 6 bases between. Germline lookup yields CDR1 LGHNA and CDR2 YNLKQL (reference sequence). The CDR3 consists of 14 residues. CDR3 sequence: CASSQDSRNSDYTF. Incomplete CDR3 DNA: TGTGCCAGCAGCCAAGATTCCAGAAACTCC.

A remark on this clone: The listed genes are named as in mouse. Read sequence stops 3 residues before the CDR3 end, and the germline J gene provides the missing end. The rearrangement joins TRBV19 to TRBJ1-6; the match to TRBD1 covers 8 bases. TRBJ1-6 is given ORF status, its function remaining uncertain. Germline CDR1 is FNHDT and CDR2 is SITEND (reference sequence). The junction had 3 bases not matched to a gene; V was cut back by 4 bases and J by 6 bases. This CDR3 region has 14 residues. Here the CDR3 reads CASSPGQVNSPLYF. Incomplete CDR3 DNA: TGTGCCAGCAGTCCGGGACAGGTTAATTCGCCC.

This clone was recorded at least ten times. Gene names denote mouse genes. The sequence runs out 3 residues before the end of the CDR3; the remainder is reconstructed from the germline J gene. This same CDR3 is encoded by further DNA sequences in the sample. V gene TRBV1 combines with J gene TRBJ1-6, with a possible D match to TRBD1 (5 bases). TRBJ1-6 is treated as an ORF (open reading frame) with a function not yet certain. Germline V CDR1 and CDR2: NSQYPW, LRSPGD (reference sequence). Trimming shortened V by 0 bases and J by 5 bases, and 5 bases separated the two germline ends. The CDR3 consists of 14 residues. The CDR3 DNA, read in part, is TGCACCTGCAGTGCAGACAGGGATAATTCGCCC. Its translation: CTCSADRDNSP. The entire CDR3 sequence reads CTCSADRDNSPLYF.

This clone was counted between two and nine times. Gene names denote mouse genes. The read falls 4 residues short of the CDR3 end, and the missing part is taken from the germline J gene. The chain uses TRBV13-3 and TRBJ1-1; D is possibly TRBD1 (5 bases). The CDR3 contains 14 residues. Trimming shortened V by 4 bases and J by 0 bases, and 10 bases separated the two germline ends. Per germline, CDR1 NNHDY and CDR2 SYVADS. Here the CDR3 reads CASSIGVANTEVFF. The part of the CDR3 DNA that was read is TGTGCCAGCAGTATAGGGGTTGCAAACACA.

This clone was found a few times. Here the gene names and germline are mouse. The sequence runs out 4 residues before the end of the CDR3; the remainder is reconstructed from the germline J gene. The rearrangement links TRBV13-1 to TRBJ2-1; 7 bases align to TRBD1. V lost 1 base, J lost 4 bases, and 5 bases stayed unmatched. Germline assignment: CDR1 NSHNY and CDR2 SYGAGN. This CDR3 is 15 amino acids long. Incomplete CDR3 DNA: TGTGCCAGCAGTGATTTCCGGGACAGATATGCT. It yields the protein CASSDFRDRYA. The CDR3 as a whole reads CASSDFRDRYAEQFF.

This clone showed up just a few times. Mouse germline and gene names are used. The observed sequence ends 4 residues before the CDR3 terminus, with the missing tail filled in from the germline J gene. The gene calls are TRBV13-2 and TRBJ2-7, with TRBD2 as a possible D gene (6 bases). This CDR3 is 14 amino acids long. Trimming removed 2 bases from V and 0 bases from J, with 9 bases in between. CDR1 NNHNN and CDR2 SYGAGS come from the germline V gene (reference sequence). Incomplete CDR3 DNA: TGTGCCAGCGGTGAAACTGGGAGCTCCTAT. Its protein product is CASGETGSSY. The whole CDR3 is CASGETGSSYEQYF.

In its sample, this clone was seen a few times. Genes and germline are mouse. The sequenced fragment ends 4 residues before the CDR3 boundary, so the rest is inferred from the germline J gene. This CDR3 is also generated by other DNA sequences in the sample. The genes are TRBV5 and TRBJ1-1; D ambiguous. The CDR3 extends over 13 amino acids. With 4 bases removed from V and 0 bases from J, the gap between germline ends came to 6 bases. Germline assignment: CDR1 LGHNA and CDR2 YNLKQL (reference sequence). CDR3 residues: CASSRTANTEVFF. The sequenced part of the CDR3 DNA is TGTGCCAGCAGCCGCACAGCAAACACA.

This clone has more than one count but fewer than ten. Germline and genes: mouse. Read data end 4 residues before the CDR3 end; the end is taken from the germline J gene. This sequence joins TRBV1 and TRBJ1-1, with 7 bases fitting TRBD1. V was clipped by 4 bases and J by 1 base; unmatched bases: 6. The CDR3 runs 15 residues. Germline CDR1 is NSQYPW and CDR2 is LRSPGD (reference sequence). Here the CDR3 reads CTCSEQGGGNTEVFF. The sequenced CDR3 bases are TGCACCTGCAGTGAGCAGGGGGGTGGAAACACA.

To note about this clone: Gene names and germline refer to mouse. With the read ending 4 residues before the CDR3 end, the germline J gene is used to fill in that end. This chain joins TRBV13-2 and TRBJ2-3; no firm D call. Germline values: CDR1 NNHNN, CDR2 SYGAGS (reference sequence). CDR3 length: 15 residues. V was cut by 1 base and J by 0 bases, with 9 bases left in between. The covered CDR3 bases are TGTGCCAGCGGTGATCGGCCGACTAGTGCAGAA. Residues: CASGDRPTSAE. The full CDR3 reads CASGDRPTSAETLYF.